This T cell receptor beta chain was recorded in a study of cytotoxic CD8 clonotypes in ibrutinib-treated CLL. Libraries were prepared by immunoSEQ multiplex PCR; TCRdb keeps only in-frame clonotypes and omits some of them. Among 55,000 to 60,000 clones listed, 50% to 60% were seen once. The sample here was PBMCs, taken at disease progression, from a patient treated with ibrutinib. This TCR was recovered from a human donor with chronic lymphocytic leukemia.

CDR3: CASSLGGGAVREQYF. The CDR3 nucleotides are TGTGCCAGCAGCTTAGGAGGGGGTGCGGTGCGCGAGCAGTACTTC. The J gene is TRBJ2-7, the V gene TRBV7-9; tentative D call: TRBD1 (6 bases). This CDR3 contains 15 residues. CDR1 is SEHNR, CDR2 FQNEAQ, per germline (reference sequence). V was pared by 1 base and J by 6 bases, with 16 bases between.